One sample yielded the 6 T cell receptor beta chains listed below, sequenced in a study of beta chain features in type 1 diabetes (dated by TCRdb to about 2018). The paper as a whole reports these results and caveats: In all four CD4+ subsets, TCRB CDR3 length was moderately but significantly shorter in type 1 diabetes patients.

Their antigens remain unidentified. The library was prepared using the immunoSEQ multiplex PCR assay. The High Capacity cDNA Reverse Transcription Kit was used to reverse transcribe all of the isolated RNA, meaning that expressed TCRB transcripts were what got sequenced. Imported from immuneACCESS, the table was reduced by TCRdb to in-frame sequences with V and J called. These copies leave out some clones; in studies compared against another copy, an unresolved V gene accounts for under half, and the cause of the remainder is not known. This sample holds roughly 290,000 clones; 15% were observed only once. Jointly, the top ten make up 0.015% to 0.017% of the sample. The sample comprised naive CD4+ T cells from blood. Taken with the paper, the label for cell subset or site translates to: true naive CD4+ T cells. The receptor source for this set is a man aged 18 to 29 with type 1 diabetes.

This clone was seen only a few times. V usage is TRBV5-1 and J usage is TRBJ2-5; D call uncertain. The CDR3 spans 10 residues. V was shortened by 7 bases and J by 4 bases, with 5 bases between the two germline ends. Germline lookup yields CDR1 SGHRS and CDR2 YFSETQ. The CDR3, as DNA: TGCGCCAGCGCCGGAGAGACCCAGTACTTC. This codes for CASAGETQYF.

This clone occurred a few times. Within the sample, other DNA sequences also encode this same CDR3. The chain combines TRBV7-9 with TRBJ2-7, with D unresolved. The CDR3 runs to 11 residues. Trimming took 4 bases from V and 3 from J, leaving 4 bases between them. Germline V gene sequence: CDR1 SEHNR, CDR2 FQNEAQ (reference sequence). The CDR3 DNA sequence: TGTGCCAGCAGCTCACTCTACGAGCAGTACTTC. Amino acids: CASSSLYEQYF. The variable domain in full, completed from reference TRBV7-9 and TRBJ2-7, reads DTGVSQNPRHKITKRGQNVTFRCDPISEHNRLYWYRQTLGQGPEFLTYFQNEAQLEKSRLLSDRFSAERPKGSFSTLEIQRTEQGDSAMYLCASSSLYEQYFGPGTRLTVT.

V and J are TRBV11-2 and TRBJ2-1, with a possible D match to TRBD2 (7 bases). Per the germline V gene, CDR1 is SGHAT and CDR2 is FQNNGV. CDR3 length: 14 residues. The germline V and J ends were trimmed by 2 bases and 6 bases, with 11 bases remaining between them. Here the CDR3 reads CASSLIRGANEQFF. As DNA, the CDR3 is TGTGCCAGCAGCTTAATCCGGGGGGCCAATGAGCAGTTCTTC.

This clone was observed a handful of times. The chain joins TRBV5-1 to TRBJ2-5, with TRBD1 identical over 9 bases. Germline values: CDR1 SGHRS, CDR2 YFSETQ. The length of the CDR3 is 16 residues. Trimming cost V 3 bases and J 7 bases; bases outside gene matches: 13. CDR3 bases: TGCGCCAGCAGCTCGCTCCCGGGACAGGGATCTCGGACCCAGTACTTC. Translation: CASSSLPGQGSRTQYF.

This chain links TRBV7-2 with TRBJ2-7, with TRBD2 matching over 13 bases. There are 16 residues in the CDR3. Per germline, CDR1 SGHTA and CDR2 FQGNSA. Trimming cost V 10 bases and J 1 base; bases outside gene matches: 10. CDR3 loop: CAIVHRTSGGSYEQYF. DNA of the CDR3: TGTGCCATCGTGCACCGGACTAGCGGGGGTTCCTACGAGCAGTACTTC.

V is TRBV6-6 and J is TRBJ1-2, with TRBD1 matching 7 bases. CDR3 length: 13 residues. With V trimmed by 4 bases and J by 5 bases, 4 bases remained unmatched. In germline, CDR1 is MNHNY, CDR2 SVGAGI (reference sequence). The chain's CDR3 is CASSSQGPYGYTF. CDR3 sequence (DNA): TGTGCCAGCAGTTCACAGGGGCCTTATGGCTACACCTTC.